A single sample gave rise to the 29 T cell receptor beta chains below, sequenced in a study of blood T cell repertoires in COVID-19. The repertoire was sequenced with immunoSEQ multiplex PCR; TCRdb's copy has only in-frame clones and lacks some. There are about 290,000 clones in the sample; approximately 90% occur only once, and about 3% lies in the top ten. The sequencing sample was made of peripheral blood. The receptors originated from a woman in her 30s with active or convalescent COVID-19.

This chain connects TRBV19 to TRBJ2-7; D uncertain. This CDR3 contains 11 residues. Trimming stripped 8 bases from V and 4 bases from J, with 9 bases between. Germline V gene lookup returns CDR1 LNHDA and CDR2 SQIVND (reference sequence). CDR3 sequence (DNA): TGTGCCAGTGAAGACGGGTACGAGCAGTACTTC. Its protein product is CASEDGYEQYF.

The rearrangement uses TRBV7-2 and TRBJ2-3; 12 bases are a match to TRBD2. Trimming took 2 bases from V and 2 from J; bases not matched to a gene: 5. This CDR3 has 17 residues. The V gene's germline CDR1 is SGHTA and CDR2 FQGNSA. The CDR3 loop is CASSLRLAGEFTDTQYF. DNA of the CDR3: TGTGCCAGCAGCTTAAGACTAGCGGGGGAGTTCACAGATACGCAGTATTTT. The full variable domain, in which reference TRBV7-2 and TRBJ2-3 provide the parts outside the CDR3, is GAGVSQSPSNKVTEKGKDVELRCDPISGHTALYWYRQSLGQGLEFLIYFQGNSAPDKSGLPSDRFSAERTGGSVSTLTIQRTQQEDSAVYLCASSLRLAGEFTDTQYFGPGTRLTVL.

CDR3 protein: CSSDRGGGYGYTF. The CDR3 DNA reads as TGCAGCTCCGACCGGGGCGGGGGCTATGGCTACACCTTC. This chain links TRBV29-1 with TRBJ1-2, with D possibly TRBD1 on 5 matching bases. V lost 8 bases and J lost 4, with 17 bases in between. Germline V CDR1 and CDR2: SQVTM, ANQGSEA. This CDR3 comprises 13 residues.

The V gene is TRBV4-1, the J gene TRBJ2-5; 8 positions match TRBD1. The CDR3 consists of 16 residues. Germline lookup yields CDR1 MGHRA and CDR2 YSYEKL. After removal of 3 bases from V and 5 bases from J, the junction contained 11 bases not matched to a gene. CDR3 sequence: CASSHDGTGTRETQYF. DNA for the CDR3: TGCGCCAGCAGCCACGACGGGACAGGTACTAGGGAGACCCAGTACTTC.

The rearrangement uses TRBV9 and TRBJ1-4; TRBD1 aligns across 9 bases. This CDR3 spans 16 amino acids. V lost 3 bases, J lost 7 bases, and 10 bases stayed unmatched. The V gene's germline CDR1 is SGDLS and CDR2 YYNGEE. The CDR3, as DNA: TGTGCCAGCAGCGCGAGTCCGGGACAGGGTGGTGAAAAACTGTTTTTT. Its translation is CASSASPGQGGEKLFF.

The rearrangement uses TRBV18 and TRBJ1-2; D not certain. Germline V CDR1 and CDR2: KGHSH, LQKENI. V lost 5 bases, J lost 8 bases, and 18 bases lay in between. The CDR3 consists of 14 residues. The CDR3 spells CASSSKVTEAGYTF. DNA for the CDR3: TGTGCCAGCTCATCGAAGGTTACTGAGGCGGGCTACACCTTC.

In its sample, this clone was seen once. The V and J genes are TRBV6-5 and TRBJ2-5, with 7 nucleotides matching TRBD2. This CDR3 spans 15 amino acids. V was pared by 5 bases and J by 9 bases, with 15 bases of the junction left unmatched. Germline V gene sequence: CDR1 MNHEY, CDR2 SVGAGI. Written as DNA, the CDR3 is TGTGCCAGCAGTCCTCAAAAGGACGGGGGGTTGCCCCAGTACTTC. Its protein is CASSPQKDGGLPQYF.

The chain joins TRBV21-1 to TRBJ2-7; TRBD2 reflects the table's D call only, with no check against the DNA. TRBV21-1 is labeled a pseudogene. The CDR3 extends over 20 amino acids. The DNA of the CDR3 is TGTGCCAGCAGCAAAATTAGAGTTGGGGGACTAGCGGGGTTCCGGTACGAGCAGTACTTC. The encoded protein is CASSKIRVGGLAGFRYEQYF.

The chain has TRBV6-5 and TRBJ1-5, with D perhaps matching TRBD1 (5 bases). This CDR3 comprises 13 residues. Trimming took off 11 bases at V and 3 bases at J, with 14 bases between the two ends. Looked up from germline, CDR1 is MNHEY and CDR2 is SVGAGI. The CDR3 coding sequence is TGTGCCTCCAGGGCCGGGCCCAATCAGCCCCAGCATTTT. This gives the protein CASRAGPNQPQHF.

V usage is TRBV5-6 and J usage is TRBJ1-4; 7 bases match TRBD1. V shed 3 bases, J shed 4 bases, and the junction held 3 bases outside the gene matches. The CDR3 sequence is 14 residues long. CDR1 and CDR2 (germline): SGHDT, YYEEEE. The CDR3 DNA follows: TGTGCCAGCAGCTGGACAGGCCGTAATGAAAAACTGTTTTTT. Translation: CASSWTGRNEKLFF.

The V gene is TRBV9, the J gene TRBJ2-1; 7 nucleotides align to TRBD1. The length of the CDR3 is 12 residues. With 7 bases clipped from V and 5 bases from J, the junction kept 3 bases outside the gene matches. In germline, CDR1 is SGDLS, CDR2 YYNGEE. The CDR3 sequence is CASRDSHNEQFF. As DNA, the CDR3 is TGTGCCAGCCGGGACAGCCACAATGAGCAGTTCTTC.

The chain joins TRBV6-2 or TRBV6-3 to TRBJ2-1; 11 bases are shared with TRBD1. The germline V gene encodes CDR1 MNHEY and CDR2 SVGEGT. J gave up 4 bases and V 2 bases, and 4 bases lay outside the gene matches. This CDR3 spans 16 amino acids. In DNA form, the CDR3 reads TGTGCCAGCAGTTACGCCGGGACAGGGGGATACAATGAGCAGTTCTTC. Protein product: CASSYAGTGGYNEQFF.

V usage is TRBV15 and J usage is TRBJ1-5; D gene unclear. V was pared by 0 bases and J by 4 bases, with 10 bases between. The V gene's germline CDR1 is LNHNV and CDR2 YYDKDF (reference sequence). The CDR3 contains 15 residues. CDR3 in amino acids: CATSRDGLGNQPQHF. DNA of the CDR3: TGTGCCACCAGCAGAGATGGGCTCGGAAATCAGCCCCAGCATTTT.

J is TRBJ2-7 and V is TRBV7-9, with 7 bases matching TRBD1. Germline values: CDR1 SEHNR, CDR2 FQNEAQ (reference sequence). The CDR3 contains 15 residues. V shed 5 bases and J 7 bases; nucleotides not matched to a gene: 14. CDR3 sequence reads: CASSGYRGVSGEQYF. For the CDR3, the DNA is TGTGCCAGCAGCGGCTACAGGGGCGTATCCGGAGAGCAGTACTTC.

This sequence joins TRBV7-9 and TRBJ2-7; 8 bases agree with TRBD2. From germline, CDR1 is SEHNR and CDR2 FQNEAQ (reference sequence). Trimming at V came to 5 bases and at J to 7 bases, leaving 13 bases not matched to a gene. The CDR3 has 15 amino acids. The CDR3 DNA follows: TGTGCCAGCAGCCTCCCGTTAGCGGGGCTCTCTGAGCAGTACTTC. Protein: CASSLPLAGLSEQYF.

The chain has TRBV3-1 (or the pseudogene TRBV3-2) and TRBJ2-3; D is perhaps TRBD1 (5 bases). Germline V gene data show CDR1 as LGHDT and CDR2 as YNNKEL (reference sequence). This CDR3 has 14 amino acids. V lost 2 bases to trimming and J lost 4 bases, with 10 bases between them. CDR3 residues: CASSQSRVADTQYF. In DNA, the CDR3 is TGTGCCAGCAGCCAAAGCAGGGTGGCAGATACGCAGTATTTT.

The chain recombines TRBV12-3 or TRBV12-4 with TRBJ1-1, with D perhaps matching TRBD1 (6 bases). There are 13 residues in the CDR3. Deletions cut 5 bases from V and 4 bases from J, with 11 bases between. The CDR3 DNA follows: TGTGCCAGCAGTCACAGGGATTCCACTGAAGCTTTCTTT. Protein: CASSHRDSTEAFF.

The rearrangement links TRBV4-2 to TRBJ1-4, with TRBD1 identical over 7 bases. With V trimmed by 0 bases and J by 4 bases, 8 bases remained unmatched. Germline V gene data show CDR1 as LGHNA and CDR2 as YNFKEQ. The CDR3 is 17 residues long. The CDR3 is CASSQEGQNRGNEKLFF. The CDR3 coding sequence is TGTGCCAGCAGCCAAGAGGGACAGAACCGTGGTAATGAAAAACTGTTTTTT.

In its sample, this clone was seen a few times. A junction boundary mismatches the germline segment, possibly from a read error. CDR3: CASNQDWGANTGELFF. Written as DNA, the CDR3 is TGCGCCAGCAACCAAGATTGGGGAGCGAACACCGGGGAGCTGTTTTTT. The chain carries TRBV4-3 and TRBJ2-2; maybe TRBD2 (5 bases). Germline V gene sequence: CDR1 LGHNA, CDR2 YSLEER. This CDR3 is built from 16 residues.

This clone was recorded a few times. The rearrangement links TRBV5-6 to TRBJ2-1, with 7 bases identical to TRBD1. The V gene's germline CDR1 is SGHDT and CDR2 YYEEEE. This CDR3 region has 14 residues. The V segment lost 4 bases and the J segment 5 bases; nucleotides outside the gene matches: 6. CDR3 protein: CASSPGQFDNEQFF. The CDR3 bases are TGTGCCAGCAGCCCGGGACAGTTTGACAATGAGCAGTTCTTC.

The V call is TRBV3-1 (or the pseudogene TRBV3-2), the J call TRBJ1-2; D may be TRBD1 (5 bases). With 0 bases removed from V and 8 bases from J, the gap between germline ends came to 19 bases. The CDR3 has 16 residues. The germline V gene encodes CDR1 LGHDT and CDR2 YNNKEL (reference sequence). The CDR3 DNA is TGTGCCAGCAGCCAAGAAGGGTCAGGGAGGTCGAGGGGCTACACCTTC. Its translation is CASSQEGSGRSRGYTF.

The chain is built from TRBV29-1 and TRBJ1-2; 8 nucleotides agree with TRBD1. V gave up 3 bases and J gave up 2 bases; unmatched junction bases: 5. This CDR3 comprises 14 residues. CDR1 is SQVTM and CDR2 is ANQGSEA in the germline V gene. In nucleotides, the CDR3 is TGCAGCGTTGATAGGACAGGGATCAACTATGGCTACACCTTC. Amino acids: CSVDRTGINYGYTF.

The genes are TRBV10-3 and TRBJ2-7, with TRBD2 matching over 7 bases. This CDR3 spans 14 amino acids. CDR1 is ENHRY and CDR2 is SYGVKD in the germline V gene. The V gene end was trimmed by 4 bases and the J gene end by 2 bases; junction bases not matched to a gene: 5. CDR3 DNA sequence: TGTGCCATCAGTGCGGGGGGTCTTGCCTACGAGCAGTACTTC. Translated: CAISAGGLAYEQYF.

The V gene is TRBV7-2, the J gene TRBJ2-3; D may be TRBD2 (6 bases). The germline V gene encodes CDR1 SGHTA and CDR2 FQGNSA. Trimming took 6 bases from V and 0 from J, leaving 19 bases between them. This CDR3 is built from 17 residues. DNA for the CDR3: TGTGCCAGCAGTCGCTCAGGTAGCGGAGTCAGCACAGATACGCAGTATTTT. Protein product: CASSRSGSGVSTDTQYF.

The V and J genes are TRBV5-4 and TRBJ2-5; 8 nucleotides line up with TRBD2. The CDR3 loop spans 15 amino acids. CDR1 is SGHNT, CDR2 YYREEE, per germline (reference sequence). V was pared by 4 bases and J by 4 bases, with 9 bases of the junction left unmatched. CDR3: CASSPGGALGETQYF. The DNA for the CDR3 is TGTGCCAGCAGCCCCGGGGGGGCCCTGGGAGAGACCCAGTACTTC.

The chain has TRBV7-2 and TRBJ2-1, with TRBD1 identical over 8 bases. There are 15 residues in the CDR3. CDR1 and CDR2 from the germline V gene are SGHTA and FQGNSA. The junction had 10 bases not matched to a gene; V was cut back by 5 bases and J by 7 bases. CDR3 nucleotides: TGTGCCAGCAGCGAACAGGGGGAGCCCTGGAATGAGCAGTTCTTC. Encoded protein: CASSEQGEPWNEQFF.

The V call is TRBV6-5, the J call TRBJ2-5; a weak D match, TRBD2 (5 bases). The CDR3 covers 13 residues. Trimming cost V 6 bases and J 5 bases, with 13 bases left between them. CDR1 is MNHEY, CDR2 SVGAGI, per germline. The CDR3 sequence is CASSLYGEETQYF. Written as DNA, the CDR3 is TGTGCCAGCAGCCTGTATGGGGAGGAGACCCAGTACTTC.

V and J are TRBV6-2 or TRBV6-3 and TRBJ2-5, with TRBD2 matching over 7 bases. CDR1 and CDR2 from the germline V gene are MNHEY and SVGEGT. V was clipped by 6 bases and J by 6 bases; unmatched bases: 13. The CDR3 is 15 amino acids. CDR3 residues: CASSTPFRGEKTQYF. The CDR3 DNA reads TGTGCCAGCAGCACCCCCTTTCGGGGGGAGAAGACCCAGTACTTC.

This CDR3 reads CATSSPGNNYGYTF. The CDR3 region has the DNA TGCGCCACCTCTTCTCCAGGGAACAACTATGGCTACACCTTC. This chain links TRBV5-1 with TRBJ1-2, with D perhaps TRBD1 (5 bases). V dropped 9 bases and J dropped 2 bases, with 17 bases sitting between them. Germline loops: CDR1 SGHRS, CDR2 YFSETQ. This CDR3 region has 14 residues.